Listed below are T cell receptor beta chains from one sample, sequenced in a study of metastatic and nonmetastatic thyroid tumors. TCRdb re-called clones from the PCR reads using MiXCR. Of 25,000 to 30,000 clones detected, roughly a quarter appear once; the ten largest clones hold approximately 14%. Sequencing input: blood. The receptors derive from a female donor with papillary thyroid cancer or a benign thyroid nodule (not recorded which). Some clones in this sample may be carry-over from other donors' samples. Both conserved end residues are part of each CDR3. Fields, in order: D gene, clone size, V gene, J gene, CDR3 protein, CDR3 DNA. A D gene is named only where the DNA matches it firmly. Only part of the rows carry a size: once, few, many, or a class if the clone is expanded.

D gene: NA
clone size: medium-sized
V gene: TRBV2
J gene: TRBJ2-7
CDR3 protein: CASTRQAYEQYF
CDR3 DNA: TGTGCCAGCACGCGACAGGCATACGAGCAGTACTTC

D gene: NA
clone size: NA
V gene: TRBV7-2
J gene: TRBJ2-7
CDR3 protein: CASGTIGSHEQYF
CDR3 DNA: TGTGCCAGCGGAACCATTGGGAGTCACGAGCAGTACTTC

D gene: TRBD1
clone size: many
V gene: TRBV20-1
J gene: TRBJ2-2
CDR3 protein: CSARPTHRGRDGELFF
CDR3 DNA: TGCAGTGCTAGACCAACACACAGGGGGCGGGACGGGGAGCTGTTTTTT

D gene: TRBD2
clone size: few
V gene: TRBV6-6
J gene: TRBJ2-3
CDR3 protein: CASSYSQREWITDTQYF
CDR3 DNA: TGTGCCAGCAGTTACTCCCAGCGGGAGTGGATCACAGATACGCAGTATTTT

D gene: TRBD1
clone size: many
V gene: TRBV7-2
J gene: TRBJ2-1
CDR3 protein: CASSLDFQGAQGTEQFF
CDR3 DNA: TGTGCCAGCAGCCTCGACTTCCAGGGGGCGCAGGGTACTGAGCAGTTCTTC

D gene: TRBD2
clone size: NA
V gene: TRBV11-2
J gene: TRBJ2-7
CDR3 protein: CASSFGLAGVFEQYF
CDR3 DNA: TGTGCCAGCAGCTTTGGACTAGCGGGAGTCTTTGAGCAGTACTTC

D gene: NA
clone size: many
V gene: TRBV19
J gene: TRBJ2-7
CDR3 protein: CASSREGAYEQYF
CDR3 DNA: TGTGCCAGTAGTAGGGAGGGGGCTTACGAGCAGTACTTC

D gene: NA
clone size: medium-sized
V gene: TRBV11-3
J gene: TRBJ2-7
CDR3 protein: CASSLATSYEQYF
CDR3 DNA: TGTGCCAGCAGCTTAGCGACTAGTTACGAGCAGTACTTC

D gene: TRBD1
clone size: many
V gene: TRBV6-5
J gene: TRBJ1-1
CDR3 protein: CASSYSTGDTEAFF
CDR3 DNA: TGTGCCAGCAGTTACTCGACAGGGGACACTGAAGCTTTCTTT

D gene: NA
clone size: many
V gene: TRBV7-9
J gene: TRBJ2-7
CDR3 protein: CASSLAPRSYEQYF
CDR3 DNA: TGTGCCAGCAGCTTAGCGCCTCGCTCCTACGAGCAGTACTTC

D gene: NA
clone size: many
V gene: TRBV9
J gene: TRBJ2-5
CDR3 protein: CASSVGQGRGQETQYF
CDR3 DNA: TGTGCCAGCAGCGTAGGGCAGGGAAGGGGGCAAGAGACCCAGTACTTC

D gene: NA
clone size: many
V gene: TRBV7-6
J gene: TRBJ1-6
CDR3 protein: CASSLGGVANSPLHF
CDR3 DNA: TGTGCCAGCAGCTTAGGAGGGGTGGCTAATTCACCCCTCCACTTT

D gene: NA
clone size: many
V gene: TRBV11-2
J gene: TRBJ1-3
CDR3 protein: CASSLVLSGNTIYF
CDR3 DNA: TGTGCCAGCAGCTTAGTCCTTTCTGGAAACACCATATATTTT

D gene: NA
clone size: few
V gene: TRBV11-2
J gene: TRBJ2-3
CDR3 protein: CASSLWCSPQDTQYF
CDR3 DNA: TGTGCCAGCAGCCTCTGGTGTAGTCCCCAAGATACGCAGTATTTT

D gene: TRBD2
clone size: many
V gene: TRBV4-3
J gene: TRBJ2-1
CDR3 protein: CASSQDLRTSGNEQFF
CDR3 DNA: TGCGCCAGCAGCCAAGATCTTAGGACTAGCGGCAATGAGCAGTTCTTC

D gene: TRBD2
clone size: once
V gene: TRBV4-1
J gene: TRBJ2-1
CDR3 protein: CASSQVGGGPYNEQFF
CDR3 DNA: TGCGCCAGCAGCCAAGTCGGGGGGGGCCCCTACAATGAGCAGTTCTTC

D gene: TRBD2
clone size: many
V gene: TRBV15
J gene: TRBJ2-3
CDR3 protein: CATSSDREGASGSRDTQYF
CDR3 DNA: TGTGCCACCAGCAGTGACAGGGAAGGTGCTAGCGGGAGTCGGGATACGCAGTATTTT

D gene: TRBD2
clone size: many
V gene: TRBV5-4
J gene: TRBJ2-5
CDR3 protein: CASGLAGGLETQYF
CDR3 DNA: TGTGCCAGCGGCTTAGCGGGAGGCTTGGAGACCCAGTACTTC

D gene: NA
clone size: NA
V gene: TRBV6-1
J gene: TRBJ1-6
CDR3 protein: CASRLGLNSPLHF
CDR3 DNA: TGTGCCAGCAGGCTGGGACTTAATTCACCCCTCCACTTT

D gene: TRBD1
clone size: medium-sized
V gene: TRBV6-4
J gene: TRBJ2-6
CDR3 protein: CASSDTGGAGANVLTF
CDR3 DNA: TGTGCCAGCAGTGACACAGGGGGCGCTGGGGCCAACGTCCTGACTTTC

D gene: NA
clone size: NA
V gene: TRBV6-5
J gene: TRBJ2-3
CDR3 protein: CASSPTSLGDHTDTQYF
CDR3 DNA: TGTGCCAGCAGTCCTACCTCTTTAGGGGACCACACGGATACGCAGTATTTT

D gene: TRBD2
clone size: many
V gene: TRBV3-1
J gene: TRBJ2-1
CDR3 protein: CAGGLAHSYNEQFF
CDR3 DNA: TGTGCCGGGGGACTAGCGCATTCCTACAATGAGCAGTTCTTC

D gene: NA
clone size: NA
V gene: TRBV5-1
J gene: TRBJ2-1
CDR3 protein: CASSLTPTGYNEQFF
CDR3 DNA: TGCGCCAGCAGCCTGACCCCGACGGGCTACAATGAGCAGTTCTTC

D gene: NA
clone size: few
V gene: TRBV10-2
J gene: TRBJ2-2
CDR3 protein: CASSERQGMTGELFF
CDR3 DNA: TGCGCCAGCAGTGAGCGGCAGGGGATGACTGGGGAGCTGTTTTTT

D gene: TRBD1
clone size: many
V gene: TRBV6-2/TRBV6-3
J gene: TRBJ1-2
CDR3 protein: CASSDRGSVGYTF
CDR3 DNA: TGTGCCAGCAGCGACAGGGGGTCGGTTGGCTACACCTTC

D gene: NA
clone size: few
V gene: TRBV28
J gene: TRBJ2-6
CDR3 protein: CASSTNRCTNALTF
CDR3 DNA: TGTGCCAGCAGCACTAACAGGTGTACCAACGCCCTGACTTTC

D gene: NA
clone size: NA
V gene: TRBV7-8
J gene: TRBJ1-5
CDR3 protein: CASSGRGRSNQPQHF
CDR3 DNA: TGTGCCAGCAGCGGAAGGGGAAGGAGCAATCAGCCCCAGCATTTT

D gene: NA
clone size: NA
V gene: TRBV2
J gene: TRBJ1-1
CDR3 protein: CASRAQGQNTEAFF
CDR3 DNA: TGTGCCAGCAGAGCCCAGGGCCAGAACACTGAAGCTTTCTTT

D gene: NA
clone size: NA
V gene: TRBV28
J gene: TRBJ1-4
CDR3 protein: CASSLFVGRTNEKLFF
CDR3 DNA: TGTGCCAGCAGTTTATTCGTGGGGCGAACTAATGAAAAACTGTTTTTT

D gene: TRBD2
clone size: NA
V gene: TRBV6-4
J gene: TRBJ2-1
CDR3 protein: CASSRRRLAGVVFRGNEQFF
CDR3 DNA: TGTGCCAGCAGTCGACGCCGACTAGCGGGAGTTGTTTTTCGGGGCAATGAGCAGTTCTTC

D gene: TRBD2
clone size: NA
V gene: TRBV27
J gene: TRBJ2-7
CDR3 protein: CASSLGVGRANSSYEQYF
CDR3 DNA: TGTGCCAGCAGTTTAGGAGTCGGGAGGGCGAACAGCTCCTACGAGCAGTACTTC

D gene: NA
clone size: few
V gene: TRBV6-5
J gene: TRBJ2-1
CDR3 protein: CASSYDGSRYNEQFF
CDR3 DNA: TGTGCCAGCAGTTACGACGGGAGTAGGTACAATGAGCAGTTCTTC

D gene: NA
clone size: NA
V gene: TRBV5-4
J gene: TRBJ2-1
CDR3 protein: CASSFASRPSPLNEQFF
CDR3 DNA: TGTGCCAGCAGCTTCGCCTCGAGGCCCAGTCCCTTGAATGAGCAGTTCTTC

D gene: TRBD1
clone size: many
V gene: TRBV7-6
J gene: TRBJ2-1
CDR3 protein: CASSLDQQGYNEQFF
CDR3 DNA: TGTGCCAGCAGCTTAGATCAACAGGGGTACAATGAGCAGTTCTTC

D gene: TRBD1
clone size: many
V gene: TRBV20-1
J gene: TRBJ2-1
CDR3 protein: CSATGQGGYNEQFF
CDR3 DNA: TGCAGTGCTACAGGACAGGGGGGATACAATGAGCAGTTCTTC